This entry lists 11 T cell receptor beta chains sequenced from one sample in a study of response to subunit inactivated influenza vaccine. MiXCR was run by TCRdb on the RT-PCR reads, yielding one entry per CDR3 protein. The sample shows hundreds of thousands of distinct CDR3 sequences, about 10% of them seen only once. The data were also submitted as part of a second study, on T cells expressing NK-cell markers. That report adds: Making the TCR beta cDNA relied on 5'RACE template switching with UMIs.

The material was PBMCs from blood, obtained on the day of vaccination. These receptors originate from a man aged 50-60 years who received an inactivated influenza vaccine.

The sample holds a few counts of this clonotype. The chain has TRBV5-1 and TRBJ2-2, with a tentative D call TRBD1 (6 bases). V shed 4 bases and J shed 5 bases, with 9 bases lying between them. Per the germline V gene, CDR1 is SGHRS and CDR2 is YFSETQ. This CDR3 is built from 13 residues. In DNA, the CDR3 is TGCGCCAGCAGCGCCGACAGGACCGGGGAGCTGTTTTTT. This codes for CASSADRTGELFF.

The chain combines TRBV3-1 with TRBJ1-3; 8 bases are a match to TRBD1. CDR1 LGHDT and CDR2 YNNKEL come from the germline V gene (reference sequence). The J segment lost 2 bases and the V segment lost 1 base, leaving 4 bases of the junction unmatched. The CDR3 sequence is 16 residues long. The CDR3 DNA follows: TGTGCCAGCAGCCAAGGACAGGGGATGCCTGGAAACACCATATATTTT. Translating gives CASSQGQGMPGNTIYF.

This clonotype was seen at least ten times. The chain links TRBV9 to TRBJ2-2; D uncertain. The CDR3 loop spans 15 amino acids. The V end lost 0 bases, the J end lost 0 bases, and 6 bases lay between the germline ends. Germline CDR1 reads SGDLS; CDR2 reads YYNGEE. The chain's CDR3 is CASSVDSANTGELFF. DNA of the CDR3: TGTGCCAGCAGCGTAGATAGTGCGAACACCGGGGAGCTGTTTTTT.

The V and J genes are TRBV4-3 and TRBJ2-7; maybe TRBD1 (7 bases). In germline, CDR1 is LGHNA, CDR2 YSLEER. The CDR3 is 16 residues long. Trimming removed 2 bases at V and 2 bases at J, with 16 bases between. CDR3 nucleotides: TGCGCCAGCAGCCAACTGATCGGCAGGGGGGCCTACGAGCAGTACTTC. It is translated as CASSQLIGRGAYEQYF.

This clonotype was counted between two and nine times. V usage is TRBV6-1 and J usage is TRBJ2-1; 9 bases are shared with TRBD2. The ends lost 5 bases at V and 8 bases at J; junction bases unmatched: 28. CDR1 and CDR2 from the germline V gene are MNHNS and SASEGT. The CDR3 length is 21 residues. CDR3 sequence reads: CASSQPSLMGAGLAPGDEQFF. In nucleotides, the CDR3 is TGTGCCAGCAGTCAACCGTCGCTGATGGGGGCAGGACTAGCGCCAGGCGATGAGCAGTTCTTC.

V is TRBV5-1 and J is TRBJ2-7; 9 bases line up with TRBD1. This CDR3 has 15 amino acids. The V gene's germline CDR1 is SGHRS and CDR2 YFSETQ. The junction had 8 bases not matched to a gene; V was cut back by 4 bases and J by 3 bases. The CDR3 bases are TGCGCCAGCAGCCAGGGGGACAGGGACTACTACGAGCAGTACTTC. Protein sequence: CASSQGDRDYYEQYF.

This chain uses TRBV20-1 with TRBJ1-1, with D tentatively TRBD1 (6 bases). The CDR3 extends over 13 amino acids. CDR1 is DFQATT, CDR2 SNEGSKA, per germline (reference sequence). Trimming left V 5 bases short and J 1 base short, with 11 bases between. CDR3: CSARWTANTEAFF. CDR3 coding DNA: TGCAGTGCTCGCTGGACAGCGAACACTGAAGCTTTCTTT.

This clonotype turned up a few times. The V and J genes are TRBV25-1 and TRBJ2-5; D possibly corresponds to TRBD2 (6 bases). The CDR3 sequence is 14 residues long. V lost 3 bases to trimming and J lost 5 bases, with 13 bases between them. CDR1 is MGHDK, CDR2 SYGVNS, per germline. The CDR3 DNA reads TGTGCCAGCAGTGATTTGGGGAGGCCTGAGACCCAGTACTTC. It encodes CASSDLGRPETQYF.

This clonotype occurred a few times. The chain carries TRBV27 and TRBJ2-1; 10 positions match TRBD2. Germline V gene sequence: CDR1 MNHEY, CDR2 SMNVEV (reference sequence). The CDR3 consists of 17 residues. The trim removed 0 bases at V and 1 base at J, leaving 3 bases unmatched. CDR3 bases: TGTGCCAGCAGTTTATCTCTAGCGGGAGCTTCCTACAATGAGCAGTTCTTC. The encoded protein is CASSLSLAGASYNEQFF.

The table lists this clonotype with a few counts. The gene calls are TRBV5-1 and TRBJ2-3; possible D gene TRBD2, 6 bases. Per the germline V gene, CDR1 is SGHRS and CDR2 is YFSETQ. This CDR3 has 16 residues. Trimming shortened V by 0 bases and J by 2 bases, and 13 bases separated the two germline ends. DNA of the CDR3: TGCGCCAGCAGCTTGGTCCAAGCGGGTGACACAGATACGCAGTATTTT. Amino acids: CASSLVQAGDTDTQYF. Combining the CDR3 with reference TRBV5-1 and TRBJ2-3 gives the whole variable domain KAGVTQTPRYLIKTRGQQVTLSCSPISGHRSVSWYQQTPGQGLQFLFEYFSETQRNKGNFPGRFSGRQFSNSRSEMNVSTLELGDSALYLCASSLVQAGDTDTQYFGPGTRLTVL.

The rearrangement joins TRBV5-6 to TRBJ1-2; D remains unclear. The V end was cut by 0 bases, the J end by 5 bases, with 8 bases between. The germline V gene encodes CDR1 SGHDT and CDR2 YYEEEE. The CDR3 sequence is 13 residues long. In DNA form, the CDR3 reads TGTGCCAGCAGCTTGGGAAGGCTTTATGGCTACACCTTC. Protein product: CASSLGRLYGYTF.